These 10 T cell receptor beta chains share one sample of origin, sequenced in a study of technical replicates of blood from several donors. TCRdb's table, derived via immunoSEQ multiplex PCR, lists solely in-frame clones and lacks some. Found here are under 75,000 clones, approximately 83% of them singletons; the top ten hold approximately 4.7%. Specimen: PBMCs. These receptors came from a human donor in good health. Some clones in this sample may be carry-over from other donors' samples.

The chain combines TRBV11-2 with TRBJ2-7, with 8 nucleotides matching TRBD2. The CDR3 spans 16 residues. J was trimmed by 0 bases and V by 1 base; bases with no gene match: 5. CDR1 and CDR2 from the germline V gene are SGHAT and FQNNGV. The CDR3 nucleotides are TGTGCCAGCAGCTTAGTTAGGCTAGCGGGCTCCTACGAGCAGTACTTC. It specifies CASSLVRLAGSYEQYF. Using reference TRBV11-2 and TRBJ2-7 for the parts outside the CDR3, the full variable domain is EAGVAQSPRYKIIEKRQSVAFWCNPISGHATLYWYQQILGQGPKLLIQFQNNGVVDDSQLPKDRFSAERLKGVDSTLKIQPAKLEDSAVYLCASSLVRLAGSYEQYFGPGTRLTVT.

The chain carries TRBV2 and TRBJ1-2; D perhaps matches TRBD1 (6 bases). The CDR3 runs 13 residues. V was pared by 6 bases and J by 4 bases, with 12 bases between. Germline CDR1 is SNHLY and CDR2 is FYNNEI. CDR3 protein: CASRSQGSYGYTF. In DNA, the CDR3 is TGTGCCAGCAGGTCACAGGGATCCTATGGCTACACCTTC.

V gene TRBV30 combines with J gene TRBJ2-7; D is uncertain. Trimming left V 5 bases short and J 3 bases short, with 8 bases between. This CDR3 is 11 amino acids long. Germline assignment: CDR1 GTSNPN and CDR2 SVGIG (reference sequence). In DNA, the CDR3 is TGTGCCTGGGGGTCTAGCTACGAGCAGTACTTC. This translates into CAWGSSYEQYF.

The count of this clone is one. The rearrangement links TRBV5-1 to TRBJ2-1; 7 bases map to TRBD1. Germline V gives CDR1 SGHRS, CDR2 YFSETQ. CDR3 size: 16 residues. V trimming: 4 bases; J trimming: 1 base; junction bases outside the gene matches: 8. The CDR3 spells CASSKGTDQSYNEQFF. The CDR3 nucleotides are TGCGCCAGCAGCAAGGGGACAGATCAGTCCTACAATGAGCAGTTCTTC.

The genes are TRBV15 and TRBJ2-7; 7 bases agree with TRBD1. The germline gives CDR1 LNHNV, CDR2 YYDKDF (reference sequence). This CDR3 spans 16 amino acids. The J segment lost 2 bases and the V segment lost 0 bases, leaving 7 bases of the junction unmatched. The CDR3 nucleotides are TGTGCCACCAGCAGAGAAATAGGGACAGCACCCTACGAGCAGTACTTC. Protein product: CATSREIGTAPYEQYF.

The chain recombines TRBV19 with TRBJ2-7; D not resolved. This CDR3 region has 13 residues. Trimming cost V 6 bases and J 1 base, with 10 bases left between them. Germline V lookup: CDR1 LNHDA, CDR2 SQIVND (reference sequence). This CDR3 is CASSRPGSYEQYF. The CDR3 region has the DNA TGTGCCAGTAGCCGCCCAGGTTCCTACGAGCAGTACTTC.

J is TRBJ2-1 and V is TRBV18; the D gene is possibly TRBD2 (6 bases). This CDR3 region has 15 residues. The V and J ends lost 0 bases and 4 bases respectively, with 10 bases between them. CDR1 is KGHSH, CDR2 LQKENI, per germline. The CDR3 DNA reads TGTGCCAGCTCACCACCGGGGCTAGCGTACAATGAGCAGTTCTTC. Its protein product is CASSPPGLAYNEQFF.

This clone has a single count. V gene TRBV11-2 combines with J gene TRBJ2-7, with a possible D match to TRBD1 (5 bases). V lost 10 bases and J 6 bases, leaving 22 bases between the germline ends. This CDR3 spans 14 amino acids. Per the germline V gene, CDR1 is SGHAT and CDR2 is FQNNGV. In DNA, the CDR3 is TGTGCCACCAGTCCCAACACAGGATATAGCGAGCAGTACTTC. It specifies CATSPNTGYSEQYF.

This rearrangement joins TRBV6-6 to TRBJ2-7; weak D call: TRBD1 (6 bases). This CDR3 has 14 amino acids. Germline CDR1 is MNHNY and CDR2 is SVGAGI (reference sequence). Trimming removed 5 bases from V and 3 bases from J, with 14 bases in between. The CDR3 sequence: CASSQGIAIYEQYF. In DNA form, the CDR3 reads TGTGCCAGCAGTCAGGGGATTGCGATCTACGAGCAGTACTTC.

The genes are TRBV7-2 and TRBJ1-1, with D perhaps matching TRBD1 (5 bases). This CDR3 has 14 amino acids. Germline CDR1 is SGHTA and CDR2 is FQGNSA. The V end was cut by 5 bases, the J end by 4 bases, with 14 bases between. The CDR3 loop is CASSGGGVSTEAFF. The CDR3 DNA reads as TGTGCCAGCAGCGGCGGGGGGGTCAGCACTGAAGCTTTCTTT. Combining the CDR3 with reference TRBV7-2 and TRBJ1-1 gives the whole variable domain GAGVSQSPSNKVTEKGKDVELRCDPISGHTALYWYRQSLGQGLEFLIYFQGNSAPDKSGLPSDRFSAERTGGSVSTLTIQRTQQEDSAVYLCASSGGGVSTEAFFGQGTRLTVV.